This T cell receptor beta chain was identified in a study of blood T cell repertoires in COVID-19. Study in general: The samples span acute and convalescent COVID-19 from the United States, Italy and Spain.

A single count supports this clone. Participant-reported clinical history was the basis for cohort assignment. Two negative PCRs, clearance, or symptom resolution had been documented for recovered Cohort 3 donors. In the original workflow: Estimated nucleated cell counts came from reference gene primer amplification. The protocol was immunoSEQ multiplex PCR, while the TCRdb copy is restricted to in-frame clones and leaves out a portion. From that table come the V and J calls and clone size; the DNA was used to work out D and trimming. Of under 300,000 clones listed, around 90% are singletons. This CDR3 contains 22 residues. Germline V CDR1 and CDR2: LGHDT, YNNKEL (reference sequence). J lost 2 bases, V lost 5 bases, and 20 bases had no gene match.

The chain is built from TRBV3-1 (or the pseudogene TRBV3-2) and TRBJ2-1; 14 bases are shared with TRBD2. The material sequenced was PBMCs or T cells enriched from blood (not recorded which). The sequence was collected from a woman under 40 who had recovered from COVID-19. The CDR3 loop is CASSYPRSSTSGRDITYNEQFF. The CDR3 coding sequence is TGTGCCAGCAGCTACCCTCGTTCCTCGACTAGCGGGAGGGATATTACCTACAATGAGCAGTTCTTC.